This T cell receptor (beta chain) was profiled in a study of early T cells in non-severe SARS-CoV-2 infection. In the study overall: The authors sequenced bulk RNA from unsorted whole blood, leaving chains unpaired. Study-wide findings and caveats: Lookups in VDJdb leaned toward anti-spike CD8 responses and missed private and CD4 specificities.

This clonotype was seen at least ten times. Its antigen remains unidentified. cDNA molecules, individually, were tagged with unique molecular identifiers. Via MiXCR, TCRdb re-called the 5' RACE reads, giving one row per CDR3 protein. The data contain 53,000 or so distinct CDR3 sequences, about 9.2% of them singletons. This sequence originates from an adult who was a healthcare worker with PCR-confirmed SARS-CoV-2 infection or an uninfected control (not recorded which). Sequencing was done on a sample of whole blood.

The DNA for the CDR3 is TGTGCCAGCAGCCTCGGACACAACCCGCGGCATGGCTACACCTTC. Translation: CASSLGHNPRHGYTF. This chain links TRBV7-9 with TRBJ1-2; weak D call: TRBD1 (5 bases). V shed 5 bases and J shed 6 bases, with 19 bases lying between them. Germline CDR1 SEHNR, CDR2 FQNEAQ (reference sequence). This CDR3 has 15 residues.